What follows are 18 T cell receptor beta chains derived from one specimen sequenced in a study of cytomegalovirus exposure and HLA in healthy donors (dated by TCRdb to about 2017). Receptor amplification or capture employed the immunoSEQ multiplex PCR assay. A mixture of 60 forward primers for TCR Vbeta segments and 13 reverse primers for TCR Jbeta segments was used in the multiplex PCR. TCRdb retrieved this table from immuneACCESS and kept in-frame rearrangements only. Not all clones are present; in checked studies, unresolved V genes account for under half, and no reason is known for the remainder. Present in this sample are about 120,000 clones, about 80% of which were seen just once. The top ten constitute roughly 3% of the sample. The sequencing sample was made of PBMCs. These receptor sequences come from a male donor in good health and CMV-seronegative.

The chain recombines TRBV18 with TRBJ2-7; the match to TRBD1 covers 12 bases. Germline CDR1 reads KGHSH; CDR2 reads LQKENI. The CDR3 is 19 residues long. J was trimmed by 5 bases and V by 1 base; bases with no gene match: 15. In DNA form, the CDR3 reads TGTGCCAGCTCACCACTCCCCCCAATTACCGGGACAGGGGGCGACGAGCAGTACTTC. Its protein product is CASSPLPPITGTGGDEQYF.

The genes are TRBV18 and TRBJ1-2; 11 positions match TRBD1. Trimming at V came to 4 bases and at J to 3 bases, leaving 4 bases not matched to a gene. Germline CDR1 reads KGHSH; CDR2 reads LQKENI. This CDR3 is 15 amino acids long. The CDR3: CASSLPGQGDYGYTF. CDR3 nucleotide sequence: TGTGCCAGCTCACTGCCGGGACAGGGGGACTATGGCTACACCTTC.

V is TRBV19 and J is TRBJ2-1; 8 bases are shared with TRBD2. This CDR3 region has 13 residues. Per the germline V gene, CDR1 is LNHDA and CDR2 is SQIVND (reference sequence). V shed 7 bases and J 10 bases; nucleotides not matched to a gene: 9. The CDR3 DNA is TGTGCCAGTACCCCGACCCGGGGGGGGGAGCAGTTCTTC. This translates into CASTPTRGGEQFF.

The chain links TRBV19 to TRBJ1-2; D might be TRBD1 (6 bases). The CDR3 loop spans 13 amino acids. Trimming took off 5 bases at V and 8 bases at J, with 15 bases between the two ends. Per germline, CDR1 LNHDA and CDR2 SQIVND (reference sequence). CDR3 in amino acids: CASSLRQAQGYTF. CDR3 in DNA: TGTGCCAGTAGTCTAAGACAGGCTCAGGGCTACACCTTC.

Here the CDR3 DNA reads TGTGCCAGCAGTTCCCGCCGGGACTCCTCCTACGAGCAGTACTTC. Translating gives CASSSRRDSSYEQYF. The rearrangement links TRBV2 to TRBJ2-7; a weak D match, TRBD2 (6 bases). Germline V gene lookup returns CDR1 SNHLY and CDR2 FYNNEI. CDR3 length: 15 residues. V dropped 5 bases and J dropped 0 bases, with 14 bases sitting between them.

The chain links TRBV6-4 to TRBJ2-1; possibly TRBD1 for D (6 bases). In germline, CDR1 is MRHNA, CDR2 SNTAGT. The CDR3 extends over 14 amino acids. V was shortened by 5 bases and J by 7 bases, with 15 bases between the two germline ends. The CDR3 reads CASSIGQPENEQFF. The CDR3 DNA sequence: TGTGCCAGCAGTATAGGACAGCCGGAGAATGAGCAGTTCTTC.

The V gene is TRBV7-9, the J gene TRBJ1-1; D is unclear. Looked up from germline, CDR1 is SEHNR and CDR2 is FQNEAQ (reference sequence). This CDR3 spans 13 amino acids. V gave up 3 bases and J gave up 0 bases, with 5 bases separating them. Here the CDR3 reads CASSLYVNTEAFF. Written as DNA, the CDR3 is TGTGCCAGCAGCTTGTATGTGAACACTGAAGCTTTCTTT.

This clone was observed a handful of times. The chain combines TRBV5-1 with TRBJ2-7; 12 bases line up with TRBD2. CDR1 is SGHRS, CDR2 YFSETQ, per germline. V lost 2 bases, J lost 4 bases, and 4 bases stayed unmatched. This CDR3 contains 15 residues. The DNA for the CDR3 is TGCGCCAGCAGCTTTTCGGGACTAGCGGGTTACGAGCAGTACTTC. Residues: CASSFSGLAGYEQYF.

This clone occurred a few times. The rearrangement links TRBV6-6 to TRBJ1-2; TRBD1 is a possible D gene (6 bases). Germline lookup yields CDR1 MNHNY and CDR2 SVGAGI (reference sequence). This CDR3 contains 13 residues. V lost 0 bases to trimming and J lost 8 bases, with 10 bases between them. CDR3 in DNA: TGTGCCAGCAGTTACTCTTACAGGGCGGGCTACACCTTC. The encoded protein is CASSYSYRAGYTF.

With regard to this clone: Additional DNA sequences in this sample encode the identical CDR3. The V call is TRBV5-1, the J call TRBJ1-2, with 8 positions matching TRBD1. J lost 8 bases, V lost 4 bases, and 7 bases had no gene match. CDR3 size: 13 residues. In germline, CDR1 is SGHRS, CDR2 YFSETQ. CDR3 sequence (DNA): TGCGCCAGCAGCCCCGGACAGGGCGAAGGCTACACCTTC. Its translation: CASSPGQGEGYTF.

CDR3 loop: CASSLSGADTQYF. CDR3 nucleotides: TGTGCCAGCAGCTTAAGCGGGGCAGATACGCAGTATTTT. The chain employs TRBV7-3 and TRBJ2-3; perhaps TRBD2 as D (6 bases). The CDR3 is made up of 13 amino acids. The V and J ends lost 1 base and 4 bases respectively, with 6 bases between them. The V gene's germline CDR1 is SGHTA and CDR2 FQGTGA.

This chain joins TRBV7-2 and TRBJ1-3, with 7 bases lining up with TRBD1. The CDR3 has 15 residues. The V and J ends lost 4 bases and 2 bases, in that order; junction bases with no gene match: 5. CDR1 and CDR2 from the germline V gene are SGHTA and FQGNSA. The CDR3 loop is CASSSTGQAGNTIYF. CDR3 DNA sequence: TGTGCCAGCAGCTCGACAGGGCAGGCTGGAAACACCATATATTTT.

This chain's CDR3 is CASSRRTGSGNTIYF. CDR3 bases: TGTGCCAGCAGTAGGAGGACAGGGTCTGGAAACACCATATATTTT. This sequence joins TRBV27 and TRBJ1-3; 8 bases align to TRBD1. Germline loops: CDR1 MNHEY, CDR2 SMNVEV (reference sequence). Unmatched junction bases numbered 4, after V lost 5 bases and J lost 1 base. This CDR3 contains 15 residues.

This chain joins TRBV19 and TRBJ2-1; 10 bases fit TRBD1. Per germline, CDR1 LNHDA and CDR2 SQIVND (reference sequence). The V segment lost 6 bases and the J segment 5 bases; nucleotides outside the gene matches: 13. The CDR3 has 17 residues. The CDR3 DNA sequence: TGTGCCAGTAGGCCGGGACAGGGGAAGCTAAGGAACAATGAGCAGTTCTTC. Translating it yields CASRPGQGKLRNNEQFF.

This clone was found once. V and J are TRBV7-9 and TRBJ2-7, with D hard to call. The CDR3 is 14 amino acids. V was shortened by 1 base and J by 2 bases, with 9 bases between the two germline ends. Germline CDR1 and CDR2: SEHNR and FQNEAQ (reference sequence). CDR3 bases: TGTGCCAGCAGCTTAGGCGGCGGAGCCTACGAGCAGTACTTC. It encodes CASSLGGGAYEQYF. The variable domain in full, with the rest retrieved from reference TRBV7-9 and TRBJ2-7, is DTGVSQNPRHKITKRGQNVTFRCDPISEHNRLYWYRQTLGQGPEFLTYFQNEAQLEKSRLLSDRFSAERPKGSFSTLEIQRTEQGDSAMYLCASSLGGGAYEQYFGPGTRLTVT.

The chain employs TRBV6-5 and TRBJ2-7; 8 nucleotides line up with TRBD1. Germline CDR1 is MNHEY and CDR2 is SVGAGI. The CDR3 is made up of 14 amino acids. V lost 6 bases to trimming and J lost 2 bases; unmatched junction nucleotides: 6. CDR3 sequence (DNA): TGTGCCAGCAGATGGAAGGGACAGGCCTACGAGCAGTACTTC. As protein: CASRWKGQAYEQYF.

V and J are TRBV7-9 and TRBJ2-1; 12 bases map to TRBD2. CDR3 length: 16 residues. Germline loops: CDR1 SEHNR, CDR2 FQNEAQ (reference sequence). Trimming removed 6 bases from V and 10 bases from J; junction bases left unmatched: 13. This CDR3 reads CASRGLAGSSFLEQFF. The CDR3 bases are TGTGCCAGCAGAGGACTAGCGGGATCCTCATTCTTAGAGCAGTTCTTC.

The chain carries TRBV4-2 and TRBJ2-3; the D gene is possibly TRBD2 (5 bases). The germline V gene has CDR1 LGHNA and CDR2 YNFKEQ. This CDR3 spans 15 amino acids. Trimming left V 0 bases short and J 3 bases short, with 10 bases between. CDR3 sequence: CASSQESSLTDTQYF. CDR3 nucleotide sequence: TGTGCCAGCAGCCAAGAGTCTAGCTTGACAGATACGCAGTATTTT.